The rows below give T cell receptor beta chains drawn from one sample of a study of spatial heterogeneity in lung cancer. One entry per CDR3 protein, called by TCRdb with MiXCR from the 5' RACE reads. The sample records 25,000 or so distinct CDR3 sequences, 4.7% being singletons. The sample in question was PBMCs, obtained at surgery. The receptor source for this set is a male donor with early-stage non-small cell lung cancer. The CDR3 runs from the conserved cysteine through the conserved F or W. The D gene is left open where the match is weak. Sizes are listed as once, few, many, or a class for an expanded clone.

many	TRBJ1-4	TRBV28	-	15	TGTGCCAGCAGTCCGACTCCTATGGGTAATGAAAAACTGTTTTTT	CASSPTPMGNEKLFF
many	TRBJ1-5	TRBV15	TRBD1	15	TGTGCCACCAGCGGGGGACAGGCGTTGAATCAGCCCCAGCATTTT	CATSGGQALNQPQHF
many	TRBJ2-2	TRBV9	-	13	TGTGCCAGCAGCGTCGTGGGCACCGGGGAGCTGTTTTTT	CASSVVGTGELFF
many	TRBJ2-1	TRBV5-4	-	12	TGTGCCAGCAGCGGGCCCCAATGGGAGCAGTTCTTC	CASSGPQWEQFF
many	TRBJ1-5	TRBV7-9	-	12	TGTGCCAGCAGCTTACCAGGACAGCCCCAGCATTTT	CASSLPGQPQHF
few	TRBJ2-2	TRBV6-1	TRBD2	16	TGTGCCAGCAGTTCCCGACTAGCGGGGACGACCGGGGAGCTGTTTTTT	CASSSRLAGTTGELFF
many	TRBJ2-5	TRBV9	TRBD1	14	TGTGCCAGCAGCGACTCCGGGACAGGGGAGACCCAGTACTTC	CASSDSGTGETQYF
many	TRBJ1-2	TRBV28	TRBD1	18	TGTGCCAGCACCCCCCGGTGGGTAGGGGGCAGGCGAGATAGGGTTTGCACCTTC	CASTPRWVGGRRDRVCTF
many	TRBJ1-2	TRBV20-1	-	14	TGCAGTGCTAGAGCTCCCTGGGCCGCTCCTGGCTACACCTTC	CSARAPWAAPGYTF
few	TRBJ2-2	TRBV11-2	-	14	TGTGCCAGCAGCACGGGACAATACACCGGGGAGCTGTTTTTT	CASSTGQYTGELFF
few	TRBJ2-5	TRBV7-6	-	15	TGTGCCAGCACCCTAGCTGGGCAGGCCCAAGAGACCCAGTACTTC	CASTLAGQAQETQYF
many	TRBJ1-5	TRBV6-5	TRBD1	14	TGTGCCAGCAGGGGCCAGGGACAGGGCCAGCCCCAGCATTTT	CASRGQGQGQPQHF
many	TRBJ1-1	TRBV6-5	TRBD1	14	TGTGCCAGCAGTTCCAGGACAGGGGGCGATCGAGCTTTCTTT	CASSSRTGGDRAFF
many	TRBJ1-2	TRBV5-1	-	15	TGCGCCAGCAGCCCCGCAGCGGGGGGGCGAAGTGGCTACACCTTC	CASSPAAGGRSGYTF
medium-sized	TRBJ2-7	TRBV14	-	14	TGTGCCAGCAGCCAGGGGACACCCCCCTACGAGCAGTACTTC	CASSQGTPPYEQYF
many	TRBJ2-7	TRBV7-9	-	14	TGTGCCAGCAGCCAACAAAACAGGGTTTACGAGCAGTACTTC	CASSQQNRVYEQYF
many	TRBJ2-1	TRBV7-2	-	12	TGTGCCCACGGAGGACCCCGGAATGAGCAGTTCTTC	CAHGGPRNEQFF
many	TRBJ2-5	TRBV28	-	14	TGTGCCAGCAGTTTAGCCCGCAGGCAAGAGACCCAGTACTTC	CASSLARRQETQYF
medium-sized	TRBJ2-1	TRBV9	-	15	TGTGCCAGCAGCGTAGTCCCGGGAGCCGCGGGTGAGCAGTTCTTC	CASSVVPGAAGEQFF
many	TRBJ1-6	TRBV28	-	14	TGTGCCAGCAGTTCGACAGATGGTAATTCACCCCTCCACTTT	CASSSTDGNSPLHF
many	TRBJ2-3	TRBV12-3/TRBV12-4	TRBD1	14	TGTGCCAGCAGCCCCAGGACAGGGACAGATACGCAGTATTTT	CASSPRTGTDTQYF
many	TRBJ2-7	TRBV3-1	-	13	TGTGCCAGCACCCCTAGTCCCGGATACGAGCAGTACTTC	CASTPSPGYEQYF
many	TRBJ2-5	TRBV3-1	TRBD1	14	TGTGCCAGCAGCCAAGGACAGGGTATGGAGACCCAGTACTTC	CASSQGQGMETQYF
medium-sized	TRBJ2-5	TRBV4-3	-	18	TGCGCCAGCAGCCAAAACCCATGGGCCAAGGGAGCTCAAGAGACCCAGTACTTC	CASSQNPWAKGAQETQYF
many	TRBJ2-7	TRBV5-5	-	14	TGTGCCAGCAGCTTGCCCGGGCCCGTCTCCGAGCAGTACTTC	CASSLPGPVSEQYF
many	TRBJ2-5	TRBV6-5	-	16	TGTGCCAGTCATACTACCGCGGCAGGGGTGCAAGAGACCCAGTACTTC	CASHTTAAGVQETQYF
many	TRBJ1-6	TRBV27	TRBD1	18	TGTGCCAGCACCCCAGGCGCACGAGGGGGCATGTATAATTCACCCCTCCACTTT	CASTPGARGGMYNSPLHF
many	TRBJ1-4	TRBV2	-	15	TGTGCCAGCAGTGAAGGGGCAGGGCGGAATGAAAAACTGTTTTTT	CASSEGAGRNEKLFF
many	TRBJ2-2	TRBV6-2/TRBV6-3	-	15	TGTGCCAGCAGTTACGAGTCGGGATACACCGGGGAGCTGTTTTTT	CASSYESGYTGELFF
many	TRBJ1-5	TRBV7-2	-	14	TGTGCCAGCAGCTCCGGGACGGGGAATTGGCCCCAGCATTTT	CASSSGTGNWPQHF
many	TRBJ1-2	TRBV5-4	TRBD1	14	TGTGCCAGCAGCCTGGGACAGCTCAACTATGGCTACACCTTC	CASSLGQLNYGYTF
medium-sized	TRBJ2-3	TRBV28	TRBD2	13	TGTGCCAGTTTAGCGGGGGGGCGAGATACGCAGTATTTT	CASLAGGRDTQYF
many	TRBJ2-7	TRBV7-9	-	14	TGTGCCAGCAGCCCCGGACTCACACCCTACGAGCAGTACTTC	CASSPGLTPYEQYF
many	TRBJ2-2	TRBV6-1	-	16	TGTGCCAGCTACCCCGCCTTCGGGGGACCCACCGGGGAGCTGTTTTTT	CASYPAFGGPTGELFF
many	TRBJ1-5	TRBV6-5	-	13	TGTGCCAGCAGTTCGACAGTGTTATCGCCCCAGCATTTT	CASSSTVLSPQHF
many	TRBJ2-7	TRBV20-1	TRBD2	15	TGCAGTGCTAAAAAGGTAGCGGGTAGCTCCTACGAGCAGTACTTC	CSAKKVAGSSYEQYF
many	TRBJ2-3	TRBV5-1	-	15	TGCGCCAGCAGCTTCTACGGGCCTGACACAGATACGCAGTATTTT	CASSFYGPDTDTQYF
many	TRBJ1-1	TRBV20-1	-	15	TGCAGTGCTGGACTGGCAGGGCGTTGGGACACTGAAGCTTTCTTT	CSAGLAGRWDTEAFF
many	TRBJ1-6	TRBV7-2	-	15	TGTGCCAGCGGAAGGGGGGGCTTCTATAATTCACCCCTCCACTTT	CASGRGGFYNSPLHF
many	TRBJ1-5	TRBV20-1	-	13	TGCAGTGGGGCACGGGAGACCAATCAGCCCCAGCATTTT	CSGARETNQPQHF
medium-sized	TRBJ2-1	TRBV7-2	TRBD2	15	TGTGCCAGCACCCGGGGTAGCGGGGGGGACGGTGAGCAGTTCTTC	CASTRGSGGDGEQFF